One and the same sample provided the 27 T cell receptor beta chains below, sequenced in a study of blood T cells in healthy people across ages. A second PCR, run for about 7 to 12 cycles, used a sample-barcoded 5' primer plus a J-beta primer mix. MiXCR, applied by TCRdb to the 5' RACE reads, yields one record per CDR3 protein. The data hold roughly 1,500,000 distinct CDR3 sequences, with 40% to 50% observed a single time. Specimen: blood. Receptors originate from a woman under 30 in good health.

This clonotype was found a few times. The chain carries TRBV7-2 and TRBJ2-7; 9 nucleotides line up with TRBD2. CDR1 is SGHTA, CDR2 FQGNSA, per germline. Germline trimming cut 1 base from V and 0 bases from J; bases unmatched to any gene: 4. The length of the CDR3 is 16 residues. The CDR3 here is CASSLGGGAISYEQYF. The CDR3 DNA reads TGTGCCAGCAGCTTAGGCGGGGGGGCGATCTCCTACGAGCAGTACTTC.

The chain couples TRBV6-5 to TRBJ1-5, with D uncertain. Trimming left V 11 bases short and J 7 bases short, with 15 bases between. The length of the CDR3 is 12 residues. The germline V gene has CDR1 MNHEY and CDR2 SVGAGI. CDR3 sequence reads: CAASNPGQPQHF. As DNA, the CDR3 is TGTGCCGCCTCTAACCCGGGGCAGCCCCAGCATTTT.

This clonotype was detected only a few times. The CDR3 reads CSARMLLAGGDEQFF. CDR3 in DNA: TGCAGTGCTAGAATGTTACTAGCGGGGGGAGATGAGCAGTTCTTC. The V call is TRBV20-1, the J call TRBJ2-1, with 12 bases fitting TRBD2. CDR1 DFQATT and CDR2 SNEGSKA come from the germline V gene (reference sequence). V was clipped by 2 bases and J by 8 bases; unmatched bases: 7. The CDR3 is made up of 15 amino acids.

V gene TRBV24-1 combines with J gene TRBJ2-1, with TRBD2 matching 10 bases. V shed 4 bases and J 0 bases; nucleotides not matched to a gene: 14. The CDR3 length is 20 residues. Per the germline V gene, CDR1 is KGHDR and CDR2 is SFDVKD. The CDR3 DNA reads as TGTGCCACCAGTGAACCCGGAACTAGCGGGGTCAAGAGCTCCTACAATGAGCAGTTCTTC. It yields the protein CATSEPGTSGVKSSYNEQFF.

This clonotype showed up just a few times. This chain uses TRBV7-9 with TRBJ2-2, with D perhaps matching TRBD2 (5 bases). V was cut by 7 bases and J by 2 bases, with 14 bases left in between. Germline-derived CDR1 and CDR2 are SEHNR and FQNEAQ (reference sequence). The CDR3 covers 15 residues. CDR3 sequence: CASTPWSGNTGELFF. In DNA, the CDR3 is TGTGCCAGCACCCCGTGGAGCGGAAACACCGGGGAGCTGTTTTTT.

The rearrangement uses TRBV12-3 or TRBV12-4 and TRBJ2-5, with TRBD2 as a possible D gene (5 bases). This CDR3 contains 13 residues. Trimming left V 6 bases short and J 11 bases short, with 19 bases between. CDR3 bases: TGTGCCAGCAGCCCGGGAACTAAGAATGAGCAGTACTTC. Translation gives CASSPGTKNEQYF.

The chain combines TRBV20-1 with TRBJ2-7, with a weak D call TRBD2 (6 bases). V lost 1 base, J lost 2 bases, and 18 bases lay in between. Germline V gene data show CDR1 as DFQATT and CDR2 as SNEGSKA (reference sequence). The CDR3 contains 16 residues. This CDR3 reads CSARVGLPKNTYEQYF. The CDR3 DNA sequence: TGCAGTGCTAGAGTGGGACTCCCGAAGAATACCTACGAGCAGTACTTC.

This clonotype was observed once. The gene calls are TRBV6-1 and TRBJ1-1; no reliable D call. CDR1 and CDR2 from the germline V gene are MNHNS and SASEGT. The CDR3 is 15 amino acids. V dropped 1 base and J dropped 0 bases, with 9 bases sitting between them. This CDR3 reads CASSEVPGVNTEAFF. The CDR3 nucleotides read TGTGCCAGCAGTGAAGTGCCAGGCGTGAACACTGAAGCTTTCTTT.

CDR3 amino acids: CASRARSDFSFYEQYF. CDR3 nucleotides: TGTGCCAGCAGGGCTAGATCGGACTTCTCCTTCTACGAGCAGTACTTC. The chain is built from TRBV6-1 and TRBJ2-7; the D gene is possibly TRBD2 (5 bases). V lost 6 bases and J lost 3, with 21 bases in between. CDR1 and CDR2 from the germline V gene are MNHNS and SASEGT. The length of the CDR3 is 16 residues.

This clonotype was detected only a few times. The rearrangement links TRBV29-1 to TRBJ2-1; 7 bases align to TRBD1. Trimming took 7 bases from V and 8 from J; bases not matched to a gene: 11. This CDR3 is 13 amino acids long. Germline CDR1 and CDR2: SQVTM and ANQGSEA. The CDR3 loop reads CSARDSTGHEQFF. Written as DNA, the CDR3 is TGCAGCGCCCGGGACAGCACCGGACATGAGCAGTTCTTC.

To note about this clonotype: The junction differs from germline at one of its ends, possibly a read error. This chain connects TRBV6-2 or TRBV6-3 to TRBJ2-7; D possibly corresponds to TRBD1 (5 bases). The CDR3 is made up of 12 amino acids. Germline CDR1 MNHEY, CDR2 SVGEGT. The CDR3 DNA follows: TGTGCAAGCAGTACGGACATCTTCGGGCAGTACTTC. This translates into CASSTDIFGQYF.

This clonotype was picked up one time. V gene TRBV6-1 combines with J gene TRBJ1-2; D is uncertain. V was clipped by 2 bases and J by 4 bases, with 14 bases between them. CDR3 size: 15 residues. Germline CDR1 MNHNS, CDR2 SASEGT. This CDR3 is CASSETAGIGYGYTF. The CDR3 DNA sequence: TGTGCCAGCAGTGAAACGGCTGGGATTGGCTATGGCTACACCTTC.

This clonotype showed up just a few times. This chain joins TRBV7-9 and TRBJ1-2; 8 positions match TRBD1. Germline values: CDR1 SEHNR, CDR2 FQNEAQ (reference sequence). The CDR3 sequence is 15 residues long. Trimming cost V 5 bases and J 4 bases; bases outside gene matches: 9. CDR3 nucleotide sequence: TGTGCCAGCAGCCCCCTGCAGGGGGCAATCTATGGCTACACCTTC. Translated: CASSPLQGAIYGYTF.

This clonotype came up a few times. The CDR3 region has the DNA TGTGCCAGCAGTGTCCCTCCCTCGGGGGGTGGGGGTTACGAGCAGTACTTC. Translated, it gives CASSVPPSGGGGYEQYF. The V gene is TRBV25-1, the J gene TRBJ2-7; the match to TRBD2 covers 7 bases. J was trimmed by 4 bases and V by 4 bases; bases with no gene match: 16. This CDR3 has 17 residues. Germline loops: CDR1 MGHDK, CDR2 SYGVNS.

The chain recombines TRBV28 with TRBJ2-7; D ambiguous. CDR1 is MDHEN, CDR2 SYDVKM, per germline. CDR3 size: 12 residues. Between the trimmed V and J ends, which lost 4 bases and 4 bases, there was a span of 8 bases. In nucleotides, the CDR3 is TGTGCCAGCAGTTCCGTTAAGTACGAGCAGTACTTC. It specifies CASSSVKYEQYF.

The rearrangement links TRBV28 to TRBJ2-7; D might be TRBD1 (5 bases). CDR1 is MDHEN, CDR2 SYDVKM, per germline. The V gene lost 6 bases and the J gene lost 2 bases, with 32 bases spanning the gap. This CDR3 comprises 20 residues. CDR3 sequence reads: CASSSSPGLDIAPYTYEQYF. The DNA for the CDR3 is TGTGCCAGCAGCTCGTCCCCAGGGCTAGATATTGCCCCTTATACCTACGAGCAGTACTTC.

The rearrangement uses TRBV4-1 and TRBJ2-3; 9 bases map to TRBD2. Germline-derived CDR1 and CDR2 are MGHRA and YSYEKL. The trim removed 2 bases at V and 4 bases at J, leaving 7 bases unmatched. There are 16 residues in the CDR3. As DNA, the CDR3 is TGCGCCAGCAGCCAAATCTTAGCGGGAGTATCAGATACGCAGTATTTT. Translated: CASSQILAGVSDTQYF.

The chain recombines TRBV28 with TRBJ2-4; TRBD1 matches at 7 bases. The end of the DNA is better explained by TRBJ2-7, so the J call may be wrong. CDR1 is MDHEN, CDR2 SYDVKM, per germline. The length of the CDR3 is 15 residues. In DNA form, the CDR3 reads TGTGCCAGCAGGCAAACCGGGACAGCGAACTACGAGCAGTACTTC. Translation: CASRQTGTANYEQYF.

This chain uses TRBV7-2 with TRBJ2-7; possibly TRBD1 or TRBD2 for D (5 bases each). Trimming cost V 3 bases and J 1 base, with 13 bases left between them. The CDR3 runs 15 residues. CDR1 and CDR2 from the germline V gene are SGHTA and FQGNSA. CDR3 sequence (DNA): TGTGCCAGCAGCTTCCTTACGGGACCATCCTACGAGCAGTACTTC. This codes for CASSFLTGPSYEQYF.

The chain combines TRBV7-9 with TRBJ1-4; the D is unclear. V was trimmed by 5 bases and J by 8 bases, leaving 15 bases between them. Germline CDR1 reads SEHNR; CDR2 reads FQNEAQ (reference sequence). This CDR3 has 14 amino acids. The CDR3 sequence: CASSPDLQEEKLFF. CDR3 DNA: TGTGCCAGCAGCCCGGACCTCCAAGAGGAAAAACTGTTTTTT. The full variable domain, with the rest looked up from reference TRBV7-9 and TRBJ1-4, is DTGVSQNPRHKITKRGQNVTFRCDPISEHNRLYWYRQTLGQGPEFLTYFQNEAQLEKSRLLSDRFSAERPKGSFSTLEIQRTEQGDSAMYLCASSPDLQEEKLFFGSGTQLSVL.

The chain combines TRBV9 with TRBJ2-1, with 12 bases identical to TRBD2. CDR3 length equals 17 residues. CDR1 and CDR2 (germline): SGDLS, YYNGEE. The junction had 8 bases not matched to a gene; V was cut back by 2 bases and J by 5 bases. For the CDR3, the DNA is TGTGCCAGCAGCGTCAGGACTAGCGGGACCAAAGACAATGAGCAGTTCTTC. Translation gives CASSVRTSGTKDNEQFF.

This clonotype has just one count. J is TRBJ2-1 and V is TRBV3-1, with 7 bases aligning to TRBD2. TRBJ2-7 explains the end of the DNA better; the J call may be wrong. There are 17 residues in the CDR3. The germline V gene encodes CDR1 LGHDT and CDR2 YNNKEL (reference sequence). The CDR3 DNA sequence: TGTGCCAGCAGCCACCCCGTGGGGAGGGAGTATAGCGATGAGCAGTACTTC. As protein: CASSHPVGREYSDEQYF.

The gene calls are TRBV7-6 and TRBJ2-3, with TRBD2 identical over 8 bases. This CDR3 has 19 residues. After removal of 1 base from V and 1 base from J, the junction contained 13 bases not matched to a gene. Germline V gene lookup returns CDR1 SGHVS and CDR2 FNYEAQ. CDR3 bases: TGTGCCAGCAGCTTAGAATCCCCCCCAGTAGCGGGACGCACAGATACGCAGTATTTT. Residues: CASSLESPPVAGRTDTQYF.

This clonotype was recorded a few times. The chain has TRBV5-1 and TRBJ2-5; D gene uncertain. V lost 0 bases to trimming and J lost 5 bases, with 14 bases between them. Germline CDR1 is SGHRS and CDR2 is YFSETQ. This CDR3 has 15 residues. CDR3 DNA sequence: TGCGCCAGCAGCTTGGATCCGGTGGGCTCGGAGACCCAGTACTTC. Translated: CASSLDPVGSETQYF.

On this clonotype: At one end the junction does not follow the germline gene, possibly because of a read error. This chain links TRBV12-3 or TRBV12-4 with TRBJ2-1; the D gene is possibly TRBD2 (6 bases). CDR3 length equals 15 residues. The CDR3 loop is CANSFKGGSYNEQFF. The CDR3 DNA follows: TGTGCCAACAGTTTTAAGGGAGGATCCTACAATGAGCAGTTCTTC.

The V and J genes are TRBV2 and TRBJ2-1; TRBD2 matches 9 bases. This CDR3 region has 11 residues. After removal of 4 bases from V and 13 bases from J, the junction contained 2 bases not matched to a gene. Germline V gene sequence: CDR1 SNHLY, CDR2 FYNNEI. CDR3 sequence reads: CASSAGTSQFF. For the CDR3, the DNA is TGTGCCAGCAGTGCCGGGACTAGCCAGTTCTTC.

This clonotype occurred a few times. The chain links TRBV11-1 to TRBJ2-1, with D hard to call. The CDR3 is made up of 12 amino acids. V gave up 2 bases and J gave up 5 bases, with 4 bases separating them. Germline V gene lookup returns CDR1 SGHAT and CDR2 FQDESV (reference sequence). The CDR3 reads CASSLFDNEQFF. In DNA, the CDR3 is TGTGCCAGCAGCTTATTTGACAATGAGCAGTTCTTC.